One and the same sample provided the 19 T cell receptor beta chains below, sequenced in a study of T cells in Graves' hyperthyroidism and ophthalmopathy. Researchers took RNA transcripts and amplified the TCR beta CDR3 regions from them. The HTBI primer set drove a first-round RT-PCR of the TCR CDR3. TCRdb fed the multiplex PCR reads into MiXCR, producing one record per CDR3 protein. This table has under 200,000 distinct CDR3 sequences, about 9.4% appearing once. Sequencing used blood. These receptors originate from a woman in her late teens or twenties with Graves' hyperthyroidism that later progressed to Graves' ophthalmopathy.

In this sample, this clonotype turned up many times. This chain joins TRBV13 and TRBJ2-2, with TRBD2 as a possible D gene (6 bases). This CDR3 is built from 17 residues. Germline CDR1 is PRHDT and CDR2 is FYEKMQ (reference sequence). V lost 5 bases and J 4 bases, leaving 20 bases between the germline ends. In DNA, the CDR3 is TGTGCCAGCAGCCCAACGGGGGATCTGACCATCACCGGGGAGCTGTTTTTT. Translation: CASSPTGDLTITGELFF.

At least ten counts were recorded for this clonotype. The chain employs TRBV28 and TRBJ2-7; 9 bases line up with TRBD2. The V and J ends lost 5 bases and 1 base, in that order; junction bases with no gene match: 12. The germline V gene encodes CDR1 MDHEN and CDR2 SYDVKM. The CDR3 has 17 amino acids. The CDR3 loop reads CASSSDLAGLSSYEQYF. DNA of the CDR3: TGTGCCAGCAGTAGTGATCTAGCGGGACTGTCTTCCTACGAGCAGTACTTC.

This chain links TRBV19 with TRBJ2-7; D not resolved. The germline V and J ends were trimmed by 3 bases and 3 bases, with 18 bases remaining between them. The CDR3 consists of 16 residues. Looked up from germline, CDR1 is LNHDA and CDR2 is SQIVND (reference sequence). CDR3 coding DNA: TGTGCCAGTAGTATCGGCCCGGGCCGGGCGAACTACGAGCAGTACTTC. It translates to CASSIGPGRANYEQYF.

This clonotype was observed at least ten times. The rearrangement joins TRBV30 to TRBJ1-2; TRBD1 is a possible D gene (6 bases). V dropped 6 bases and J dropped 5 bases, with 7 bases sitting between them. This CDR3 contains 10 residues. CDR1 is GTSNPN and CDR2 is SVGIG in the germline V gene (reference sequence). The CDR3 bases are TGTGCCTGTAGGGGGTATGGCTACACCTTC. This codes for CACRGYGYTF.

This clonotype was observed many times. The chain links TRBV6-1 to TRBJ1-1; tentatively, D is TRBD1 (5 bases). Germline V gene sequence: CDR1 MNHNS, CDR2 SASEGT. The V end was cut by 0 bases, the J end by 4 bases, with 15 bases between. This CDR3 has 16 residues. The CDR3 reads CASSEAGPLAGTEAFF. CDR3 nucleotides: TGTGCCAGCAGTGAAGCGGGACCTCTTGCGGGCACTGAAGCTTTCTTT.

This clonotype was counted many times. Here the CDR3 reads CASQKQGGQPQHF. The CDR3 nucleotides are TGTGCCAGCCAAAAGCAAGGAGGACAGCCCCAGCATTTT. V usage is TRBV6-1 and J usage is TRBJ1-5; D call uncertain. CDR1 and CDR2 from the germline V gene are MNHNS and SASEGT. The length of the CDR3 is 13 residues. Trimming took 8 bases from V and 7 from J, leaving 15 bases between them.

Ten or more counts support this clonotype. The CDR3, as DNA: TGTGCCAGCAGACCCGGGGGCCGCACAGATACGCAGTATTTT. Amino acids: CASRPGGRTDTQYF. The chain has TRBV2 and TRBJ2-3; D might be TRBD1 or TRBD2, each matching 6 bases. Germline V gene data show CDR1 as SNHLY and CDR2 as FYNNEI. CDR3 size: 14 residues. Between the trimmed V and J ends, which lost 6 bases and 1 base, there was a span of 11 bases.

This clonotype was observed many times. The CDR3 bases are TGTGCCAGCAGCTTCCGGGACAGCCCCACAGATACGCAGTATTTT. Amino acids: CASSFRDSPTDTQYF. The chain employs TRBV7-8 and TRBJ2-3, with 7 bases that match TRBD1. Germline-derived CDR1 and CDR2 are SGHVS and FQNEAQ. This CDR3 contains 15 residues. The J segment lost 2 bases and the V segment lost 3 bases, leaving 5 bases of the junction unmatched.

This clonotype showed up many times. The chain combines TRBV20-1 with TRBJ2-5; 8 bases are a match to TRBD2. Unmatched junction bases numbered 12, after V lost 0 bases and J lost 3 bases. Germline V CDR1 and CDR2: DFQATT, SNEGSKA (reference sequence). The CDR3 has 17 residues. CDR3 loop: CSARDPFFALAEETQYF. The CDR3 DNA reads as TGCAGTGCTAGAGATCCTTTTTTCGCACTAGCGGAAGAGACCCAGTACTTC.

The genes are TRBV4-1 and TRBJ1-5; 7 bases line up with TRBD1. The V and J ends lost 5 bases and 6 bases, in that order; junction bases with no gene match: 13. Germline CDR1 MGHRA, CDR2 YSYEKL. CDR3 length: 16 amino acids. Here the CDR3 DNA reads TGCGCCAGCAGCTTCACATCGGCAGGGGGTGGTCAGCCCCAGCATTTT. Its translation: CASSFTSAGGGQPQHF.

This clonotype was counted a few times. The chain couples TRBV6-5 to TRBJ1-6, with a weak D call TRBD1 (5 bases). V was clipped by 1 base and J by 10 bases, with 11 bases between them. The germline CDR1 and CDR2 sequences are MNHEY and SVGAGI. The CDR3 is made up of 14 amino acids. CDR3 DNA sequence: TGTGCCAGCAGTTACTACGGGGGAGAGTCACCCCTCCACTTT. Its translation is CASSYYGGESPLHF.

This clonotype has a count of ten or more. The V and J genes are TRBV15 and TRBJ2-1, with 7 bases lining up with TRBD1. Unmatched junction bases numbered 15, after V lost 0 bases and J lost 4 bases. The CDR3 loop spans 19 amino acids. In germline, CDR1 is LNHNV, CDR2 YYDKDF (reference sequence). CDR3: CATSRDLRDSRWNYNEQFF. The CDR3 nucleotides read TGTGCCACCAGCAGAGATCTCCGGGACAGCCGATGGAATTACAATGAGCAGTTCTTC.

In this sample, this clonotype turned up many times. CDR3 region: CASSLVETSTLHF. The CDR3 bases are TGTGCCAGCAGCTTAGTGGAAACCTCCACCCTCCACTTT. The J gene is TRBJ1-6, the V gene TRBV7-2; no clear D. The CDR3 is made up of 13 amino acids. Germline CDR1 is SGHTA and CDR2 is FQGNSA. Trimming removed 1 base from V and 14 bases from J, with 12 bases in between.

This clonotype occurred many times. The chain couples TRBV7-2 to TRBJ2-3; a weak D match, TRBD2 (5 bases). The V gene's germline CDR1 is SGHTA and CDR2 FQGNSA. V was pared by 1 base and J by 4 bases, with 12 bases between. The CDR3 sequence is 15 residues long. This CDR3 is CASSLVYGSPDTQYF. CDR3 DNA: TGTGCCAGCAGCTTAGTGTATGGGAGCCCAGATACGCAGTATTTT. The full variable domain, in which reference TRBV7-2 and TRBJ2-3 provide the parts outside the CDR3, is GAGVSQSPSNKVTEKGKDVELRCDPISGHTALYWYRQSLGQGLEFLIYFQGNSAPDKSGLPSDRFSAERTGGSVSTLTIQRTQQEDSAVYLCASSLVYGSPDTQYFGPGTRLTVL.

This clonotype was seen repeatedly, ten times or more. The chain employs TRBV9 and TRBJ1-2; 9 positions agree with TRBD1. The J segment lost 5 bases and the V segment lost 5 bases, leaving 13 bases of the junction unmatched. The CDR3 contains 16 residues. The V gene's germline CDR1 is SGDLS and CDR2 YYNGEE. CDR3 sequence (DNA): TGTGCCAGCAGTCCGGGACAGGGTCTCTCTCTGTATGGCTACACCTTC. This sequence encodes CASSPGQGLSLYGYTF.

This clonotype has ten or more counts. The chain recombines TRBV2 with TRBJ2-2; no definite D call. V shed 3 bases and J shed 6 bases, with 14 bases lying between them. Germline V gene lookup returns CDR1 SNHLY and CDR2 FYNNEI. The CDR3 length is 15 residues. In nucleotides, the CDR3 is TGTGCCAGCAGTGATGATTTGTACAGTGCCGGGGAGCTGTTTTTT. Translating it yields CASSDDLYSAGELFF.

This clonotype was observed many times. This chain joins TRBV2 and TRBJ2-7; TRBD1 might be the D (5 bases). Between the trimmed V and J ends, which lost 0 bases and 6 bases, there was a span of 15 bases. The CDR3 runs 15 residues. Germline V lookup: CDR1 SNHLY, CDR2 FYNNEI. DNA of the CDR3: TGTGCCAGCAGTGAAGCCCGTCAGGGCTGGCGCGAGCAGTACTTC. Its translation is CASSEARQGWREQYF.

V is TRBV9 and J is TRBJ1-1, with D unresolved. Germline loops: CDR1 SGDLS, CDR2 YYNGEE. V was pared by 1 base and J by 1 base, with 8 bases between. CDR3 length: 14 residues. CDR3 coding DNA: TGTGCCAGCAGCGTAACGGCGGGGAACACTGAAGCTTTCTTT. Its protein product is CASSVTAGNTEAFF.

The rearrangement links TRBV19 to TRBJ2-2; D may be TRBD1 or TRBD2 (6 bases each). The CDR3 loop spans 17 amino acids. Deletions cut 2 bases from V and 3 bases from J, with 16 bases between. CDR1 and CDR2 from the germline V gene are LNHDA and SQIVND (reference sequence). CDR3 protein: CASSIFRGPEYTGELFF. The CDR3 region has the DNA TGTGCCAGTAGTATATTTCGGGGGCCGGAATACACCGGGGAGCTGTTTTTT.